This TCR beta chain was sequenced in a study of T cell repertoires in cytomegalovirus infection. Study-wide context: Indicated by public TCR beta signatures were CMV infection and matching HLA type. Study-wide findings and caveats: The ex vivo response was dominated by HLA-C-restricted CMV-specific TCR beta clonotypes. CMV carriers having the relevant HLA were flagged by cumulative public TCR beta family frequency.

The CDR3 loop spans 15 amino acids. Germline V CDR1 and CDR2: SGHDT, YYEEEE. With V trimmed by 8 bases and J by 0 bases, 10 bases remained unmatched. On this clonotype: What it recognizes is unknown.

TCRdb ran MiXCR on the reads and lists one entry per CDR3 protein. The sample lists approximately 700,000 distinct CDR3 sequences; roughly 36% were seen once. Sequenced material: PBMCs. This TCR was recovered from a human donor in good health (CMV status not recorded). Some clones in this sample may be carry-over from other donors' samples. This chain uses TRBV5-6 with TRBJ1-1; TRBD1 matches at 7 bases. Here the CDR3 reads CASIRDGTVNTEAFF. DNA for the CDR3: TGTGCCAGTATCCGAGACGGGACAGTGAACACTGAAGCTTTCTTT.